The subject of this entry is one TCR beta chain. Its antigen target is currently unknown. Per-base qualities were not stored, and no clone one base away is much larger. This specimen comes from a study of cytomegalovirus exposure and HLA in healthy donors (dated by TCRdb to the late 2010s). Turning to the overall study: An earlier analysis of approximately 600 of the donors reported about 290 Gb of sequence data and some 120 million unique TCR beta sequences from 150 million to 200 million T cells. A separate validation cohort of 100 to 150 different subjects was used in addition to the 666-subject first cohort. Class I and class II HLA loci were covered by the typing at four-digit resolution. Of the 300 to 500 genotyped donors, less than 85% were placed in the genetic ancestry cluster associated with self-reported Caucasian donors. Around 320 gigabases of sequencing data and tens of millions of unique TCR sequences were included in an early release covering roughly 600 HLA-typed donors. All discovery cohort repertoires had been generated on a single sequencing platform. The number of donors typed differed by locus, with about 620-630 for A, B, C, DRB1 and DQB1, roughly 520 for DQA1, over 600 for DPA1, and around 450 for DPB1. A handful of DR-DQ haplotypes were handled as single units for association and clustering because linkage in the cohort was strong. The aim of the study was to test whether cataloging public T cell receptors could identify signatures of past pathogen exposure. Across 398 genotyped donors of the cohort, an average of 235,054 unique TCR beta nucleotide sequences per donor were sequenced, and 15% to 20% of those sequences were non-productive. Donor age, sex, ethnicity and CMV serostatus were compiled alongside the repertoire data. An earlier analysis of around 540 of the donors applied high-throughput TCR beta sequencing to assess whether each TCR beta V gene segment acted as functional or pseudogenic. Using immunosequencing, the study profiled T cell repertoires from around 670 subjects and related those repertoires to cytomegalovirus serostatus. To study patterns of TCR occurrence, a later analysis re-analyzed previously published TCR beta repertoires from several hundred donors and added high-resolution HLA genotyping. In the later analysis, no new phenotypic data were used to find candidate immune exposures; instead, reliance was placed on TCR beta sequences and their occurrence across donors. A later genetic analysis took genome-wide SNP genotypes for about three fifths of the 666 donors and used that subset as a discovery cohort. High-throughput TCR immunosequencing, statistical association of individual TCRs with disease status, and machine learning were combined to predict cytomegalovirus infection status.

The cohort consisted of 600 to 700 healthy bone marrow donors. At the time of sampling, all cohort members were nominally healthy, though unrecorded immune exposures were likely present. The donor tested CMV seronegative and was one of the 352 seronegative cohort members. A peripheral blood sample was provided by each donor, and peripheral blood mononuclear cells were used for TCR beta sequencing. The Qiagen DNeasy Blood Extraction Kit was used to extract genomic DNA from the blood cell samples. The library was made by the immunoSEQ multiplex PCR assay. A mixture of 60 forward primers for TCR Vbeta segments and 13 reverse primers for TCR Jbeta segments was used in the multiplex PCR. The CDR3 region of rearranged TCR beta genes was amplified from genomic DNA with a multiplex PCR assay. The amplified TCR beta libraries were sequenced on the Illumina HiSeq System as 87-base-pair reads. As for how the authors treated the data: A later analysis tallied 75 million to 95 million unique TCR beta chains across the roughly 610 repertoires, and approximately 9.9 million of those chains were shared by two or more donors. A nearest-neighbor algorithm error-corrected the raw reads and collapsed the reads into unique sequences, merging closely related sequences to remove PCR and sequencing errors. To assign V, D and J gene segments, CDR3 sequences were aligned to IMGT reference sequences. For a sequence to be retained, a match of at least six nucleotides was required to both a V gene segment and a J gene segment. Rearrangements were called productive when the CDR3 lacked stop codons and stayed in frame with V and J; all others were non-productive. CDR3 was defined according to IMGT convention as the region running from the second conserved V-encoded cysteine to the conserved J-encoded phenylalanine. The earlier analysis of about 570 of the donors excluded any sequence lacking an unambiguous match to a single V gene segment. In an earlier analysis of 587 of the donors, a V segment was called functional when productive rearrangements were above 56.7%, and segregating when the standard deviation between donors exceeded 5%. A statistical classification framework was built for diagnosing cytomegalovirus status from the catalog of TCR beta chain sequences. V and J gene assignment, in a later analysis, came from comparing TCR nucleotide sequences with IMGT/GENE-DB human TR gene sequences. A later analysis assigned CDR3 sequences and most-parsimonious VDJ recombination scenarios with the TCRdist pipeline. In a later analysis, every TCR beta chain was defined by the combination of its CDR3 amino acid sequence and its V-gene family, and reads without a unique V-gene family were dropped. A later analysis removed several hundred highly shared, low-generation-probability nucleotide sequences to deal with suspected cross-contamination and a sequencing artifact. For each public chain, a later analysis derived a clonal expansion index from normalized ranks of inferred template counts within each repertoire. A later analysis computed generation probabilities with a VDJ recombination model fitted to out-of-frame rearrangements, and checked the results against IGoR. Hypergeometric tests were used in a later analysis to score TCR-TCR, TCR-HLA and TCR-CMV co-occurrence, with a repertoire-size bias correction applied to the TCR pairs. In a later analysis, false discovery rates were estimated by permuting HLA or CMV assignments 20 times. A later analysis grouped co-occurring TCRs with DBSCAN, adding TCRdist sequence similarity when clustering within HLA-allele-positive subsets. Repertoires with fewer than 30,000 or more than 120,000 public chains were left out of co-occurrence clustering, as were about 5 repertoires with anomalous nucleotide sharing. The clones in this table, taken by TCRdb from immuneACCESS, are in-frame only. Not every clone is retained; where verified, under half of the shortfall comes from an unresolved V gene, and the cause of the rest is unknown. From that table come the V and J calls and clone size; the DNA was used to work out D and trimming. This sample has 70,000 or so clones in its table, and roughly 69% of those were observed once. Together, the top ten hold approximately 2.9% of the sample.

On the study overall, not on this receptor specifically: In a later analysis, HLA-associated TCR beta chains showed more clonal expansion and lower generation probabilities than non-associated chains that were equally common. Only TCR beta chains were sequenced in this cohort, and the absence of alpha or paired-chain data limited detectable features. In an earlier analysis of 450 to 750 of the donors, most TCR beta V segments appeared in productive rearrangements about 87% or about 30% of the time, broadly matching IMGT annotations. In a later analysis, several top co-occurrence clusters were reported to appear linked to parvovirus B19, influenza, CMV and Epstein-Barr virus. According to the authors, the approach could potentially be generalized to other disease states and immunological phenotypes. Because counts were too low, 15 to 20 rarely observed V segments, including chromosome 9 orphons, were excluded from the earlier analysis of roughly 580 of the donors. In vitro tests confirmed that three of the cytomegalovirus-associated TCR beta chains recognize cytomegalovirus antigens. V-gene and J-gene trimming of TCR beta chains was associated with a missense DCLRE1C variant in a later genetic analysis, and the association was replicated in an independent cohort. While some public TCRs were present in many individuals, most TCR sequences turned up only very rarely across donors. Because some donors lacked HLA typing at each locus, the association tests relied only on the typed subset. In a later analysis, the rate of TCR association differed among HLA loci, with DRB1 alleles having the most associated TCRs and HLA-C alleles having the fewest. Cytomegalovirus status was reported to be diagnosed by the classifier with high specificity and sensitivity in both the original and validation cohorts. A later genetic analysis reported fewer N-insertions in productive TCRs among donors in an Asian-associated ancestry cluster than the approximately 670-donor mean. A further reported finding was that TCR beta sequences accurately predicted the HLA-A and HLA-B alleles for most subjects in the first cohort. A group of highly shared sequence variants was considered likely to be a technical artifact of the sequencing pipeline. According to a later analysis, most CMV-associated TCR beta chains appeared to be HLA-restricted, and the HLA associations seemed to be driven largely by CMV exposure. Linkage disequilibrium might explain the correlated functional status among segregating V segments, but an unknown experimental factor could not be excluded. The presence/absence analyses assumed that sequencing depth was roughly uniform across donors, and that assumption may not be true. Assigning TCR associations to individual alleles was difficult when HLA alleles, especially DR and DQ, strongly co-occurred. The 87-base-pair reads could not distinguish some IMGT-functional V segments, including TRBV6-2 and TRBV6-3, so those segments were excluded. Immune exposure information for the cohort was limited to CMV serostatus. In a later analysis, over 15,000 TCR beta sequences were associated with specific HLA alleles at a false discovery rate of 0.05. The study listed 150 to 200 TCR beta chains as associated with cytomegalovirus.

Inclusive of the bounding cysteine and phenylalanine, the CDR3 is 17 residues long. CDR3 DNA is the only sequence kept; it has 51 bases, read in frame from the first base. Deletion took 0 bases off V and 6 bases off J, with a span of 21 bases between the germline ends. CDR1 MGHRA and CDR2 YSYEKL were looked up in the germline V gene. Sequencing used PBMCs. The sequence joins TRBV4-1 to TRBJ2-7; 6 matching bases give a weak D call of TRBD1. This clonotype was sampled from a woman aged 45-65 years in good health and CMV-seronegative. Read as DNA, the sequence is TGCGCCAGCAGCCAAGACAACAGGGAGTCGATTTTATCCGAGCAGTACTTC. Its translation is CASSQDNRESILSEQYF.